This entry is about one TCR beta chain. No antigen is known for it. Base qualities were left out, and no much larger clone turns up one base away. Every donor was a healthy Caucasian. The twin cohort comprised three pairs of female monozygotic twins, all aged roughly 18 to 30 years. CD4+ and CD8+ T cell populations were isolated with positive isolation kits from Invitrogen. This sample was included in a study of identical twins listed by TCRdb under 2016. Study-wide context: The study deep-sequenced TCR alpha and beta repertoires from monozygotic twins, unrelated adults of various ages and cord blood to test whether fetal clonotypes persist. To rule out contamination, the twin experiments were replicated at different times with different library preparation protocols.

Overall study results and their limits: Conclusions relied on cross-sectional statistical analysis, since the same donors could not be followed over many years. Fewer insertions were carried by abundant cord blood beta clonotypes; a weaker similar trend was observed in young adult naive repertoires, while no such trend was observed in memory repertoires. Excess twin sharing in beta out-of-frame sequences was weaker because fewer shared sequences lowered the signal-to-noise ratio. In monozygotic twins, recombination models systematically underestimated out-of-frame TCR alpha sharing, but the models matched the sharing seen between unrelated individuals. Zero-insertion analyses could be partly confounded by invariant T cells such as MAIT and iNKT, although diverse VJ usage argued against such confounding for most clonotypes. Out-of-frame TCR alpha sequences shared between twins showed an excess of low generation-probability sequences compared with coincidental sharing between unrelated individuals.

The library was produced with 5' RACE. These reads were obtained on an Illumina HiSeq 2000. Template switching added a universal primer binding site, and the final cDNA carried a unique molecular identifier that allowed TCR cDNA molecules to be counted accurately. Specific primers in the conserved constant-segment region were used to synthesize first-strand cDNA for TCR alpha and beta chains. To control for contamination, each cDNA library was double barcoded with a SMART-Mk sample barcode plus Illumina barcodes. TruSeq adapter sequences along with Illumina sample barcodes were introduced in two successive PCR steps. Sequencing of the TCR alpha and beta cDNA libraries was done on the Illumina HiSeq platform using custom primers. On the study's bioinformatics: Unique molecular identifiers were extracted from raw reads with MiGEC, and CDR3 positions were determined with MiXCR. Recombination models were inferred per individual with the repgenHMM and IGoR tools using an EM algorithm. The analysis of shared clonotypes was done with the tcR package in R, with sharing normalized by the product of cloneset sizes. Out-of-frame nonproductive sequences were analyzed to study raw recombination free of thymic and clonal selection effects. The raw public data were reprocessed by TCRdb itself: fastp quality trimming at Q25, MiXCR clonotype calling, in-frame beta chains only. Under each unique CDR3 protein, matching rows form one entry showing the most common genes and DNA. TCRdb's processing, not the study's, gives the V and J calls here. Counted in this sample were under 500,000 distinct CDR3 sequences; roughly an eighth of them appeared once. The top ten hold approximately 0.98% of the sample.

The data were also submitted as part of a second study, on yellow fever vaccine responses in identical twins. Per the second study: The authors reported that the T cell response to vaccination in identical twins appeared partly convergent and partly personalized. In the study, vaccine-responding T cell clones were precisely tracked in identical twins.

This receptor was taken from a woman under 30 in good health. Sequencing used CD4+ T cells sorted from blood.

CDR3 sequence: CASSRGRGGGGNEQFF. The nucleotide sequence is TGTGCCAGCAGCCGAGGACGGGGTGGAGGGGGCAATGAGCAGTTCTTC. The sequence links TRBV6-1 to TRBJ2-1, with the D gene possibly TRBD1 or TRBD2, each one fitting 6 bases. V is shortened by 6 bases, J by 6 bases, and the region joining them spans 21 bases. The CDR3 covers 16 residues, taking in both the cysteine and the phenylalanine. Of the read, only the CDR3 DNA is kept; its 48 bases are in frame from base 1. The germline V gene encodes CDR1 MNHNS and CDR2 SASEGT.